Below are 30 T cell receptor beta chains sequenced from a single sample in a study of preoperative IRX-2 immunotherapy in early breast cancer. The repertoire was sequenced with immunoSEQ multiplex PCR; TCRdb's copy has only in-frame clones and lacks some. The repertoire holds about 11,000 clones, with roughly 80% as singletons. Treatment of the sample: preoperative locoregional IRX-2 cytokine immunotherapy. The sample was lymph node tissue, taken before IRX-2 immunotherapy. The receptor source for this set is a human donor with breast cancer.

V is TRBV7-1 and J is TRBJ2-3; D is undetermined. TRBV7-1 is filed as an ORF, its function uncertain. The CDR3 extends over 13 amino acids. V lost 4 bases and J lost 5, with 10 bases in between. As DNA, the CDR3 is TGTGCCAGCAGCTTAATGTTAGGAGATACGCAGTATTTT. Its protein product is CASSLMLGDTQYF.

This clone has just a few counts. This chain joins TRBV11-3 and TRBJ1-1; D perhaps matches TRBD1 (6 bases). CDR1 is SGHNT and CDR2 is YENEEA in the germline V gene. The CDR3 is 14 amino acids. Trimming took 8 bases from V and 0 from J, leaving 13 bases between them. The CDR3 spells CASYNGDMNTEAFF. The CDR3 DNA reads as TGTGCCAGCTATAATGGGGACATGAACACTGAAGCTTTCTTT.

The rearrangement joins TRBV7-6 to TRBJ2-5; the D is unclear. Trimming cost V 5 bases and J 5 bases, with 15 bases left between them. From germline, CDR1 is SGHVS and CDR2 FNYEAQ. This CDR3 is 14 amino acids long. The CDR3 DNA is TGTGCCAGCAGCCTAAAACACGGAACGGAGACCCAGTACTTC. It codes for CASSLKHGTETQYF.

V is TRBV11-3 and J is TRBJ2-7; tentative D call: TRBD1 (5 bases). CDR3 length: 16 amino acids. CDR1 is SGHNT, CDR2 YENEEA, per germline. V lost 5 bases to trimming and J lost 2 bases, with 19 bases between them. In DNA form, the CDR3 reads TGTGCCAGCAGCCGAACGAGAAGGACACGGCCCTACGAGCAGTACTTC. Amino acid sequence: CASSRTRRTRPYEQYF. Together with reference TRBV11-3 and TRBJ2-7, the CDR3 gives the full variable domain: EAGVVQSPRYKIIEKKQPVAFWCNPISGHNTLYWYLQNLGQGPELLIRYENEEAVDDSQLPKDRFSAERLKGVDSTLKIQPAELGDSAVYLCASSRTRRTRPYEQYFGPGTRLTVT.

This CDR3 is CASSYSRASRGTGELFF. CDR3 coding DNA: TGTGCCAGCAGTTACTCGAGGGCCTCCCGGGGCACCGGGGAGCTGTTTTTT. The rearrangement links TRBV6-8 to TRBJ2-2; D may be TRBD2 (5 bases). The CDR3 extends over 17 amino acids. Germline CDR1 and CDR2: MNHGY and SAAAGT. Trimming removed 0 bases from V and 4 bases from J, with 15 bases in between.

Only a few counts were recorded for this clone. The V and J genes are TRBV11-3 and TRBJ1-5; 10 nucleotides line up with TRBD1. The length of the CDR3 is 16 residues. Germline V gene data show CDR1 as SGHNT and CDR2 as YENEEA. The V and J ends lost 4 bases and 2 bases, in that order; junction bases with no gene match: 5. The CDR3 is CASSWGQGTGNQPQHF. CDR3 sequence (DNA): TGTGCCAGCAGCTGGGGACAGGGGACTGGCAATCAGCCCCAGCATTTT.

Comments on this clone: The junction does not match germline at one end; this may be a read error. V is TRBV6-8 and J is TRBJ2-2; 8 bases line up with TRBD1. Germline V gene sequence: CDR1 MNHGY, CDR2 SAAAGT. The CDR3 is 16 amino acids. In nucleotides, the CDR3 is TGTGCCATCAGTTCGGGGACAGGCAGTAACACCGGGGAGCTGTTTTTT. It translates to CAISSGTGSNTGELFF.

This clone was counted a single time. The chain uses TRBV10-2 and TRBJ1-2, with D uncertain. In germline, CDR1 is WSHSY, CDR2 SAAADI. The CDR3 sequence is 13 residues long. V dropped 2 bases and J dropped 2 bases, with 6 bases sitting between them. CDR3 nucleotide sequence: TGCGCCAGCAGTGAGGAGGCAAACTATGGCTACACCTTC. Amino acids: CASSEEANYGYTF.

In nucleotides, the CDR3 is TGTGCCACTACTTGGGGGAGCAATCAGCCCCAGCATTTT. Protein sequence: CATTWGSNQPQHF. This chain joins TRBV19 and TRBJ1-5; perhaps TRBD1 as D (5 bases). This CDR3 comprises 13 residues. V lost 10 bases and J lost 1, with 11 bases in between. The germline V gene encodes CDR1 LNHDA and CDR2 SQIVND (reference sequence). The variable domain in full, with the rest retrieved from reference TRBV19 and TRBJ1-5, is DGGITQSPKYLFRKEGQNVTLSCEQNLNHDAMYWYRQDPGQGLRLIYYSQIVNDFQKGDIAEGYSVSREKKESFPLTVTSAQKNPTAFYLCATTWGSNQPQHFGDGTRLSIL.

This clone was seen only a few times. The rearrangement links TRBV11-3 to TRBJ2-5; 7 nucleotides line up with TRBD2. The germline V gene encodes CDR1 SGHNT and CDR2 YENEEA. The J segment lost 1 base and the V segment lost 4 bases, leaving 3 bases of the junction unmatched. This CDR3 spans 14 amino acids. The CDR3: CASSWSSGQETQYF. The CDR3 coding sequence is TGTGCCAGCAGCTGGTCTAGCGGCCAAGAGACCCAGTACTTC.

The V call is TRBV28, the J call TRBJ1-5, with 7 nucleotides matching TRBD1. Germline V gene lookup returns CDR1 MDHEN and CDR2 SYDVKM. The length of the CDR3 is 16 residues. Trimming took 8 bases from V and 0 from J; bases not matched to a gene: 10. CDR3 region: CASGRGGLNSNQPQHF. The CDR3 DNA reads TGTGCCAGCGGTAGAGGGGGCTTGAATAGCAATCAGCCCCAGCATTTT.

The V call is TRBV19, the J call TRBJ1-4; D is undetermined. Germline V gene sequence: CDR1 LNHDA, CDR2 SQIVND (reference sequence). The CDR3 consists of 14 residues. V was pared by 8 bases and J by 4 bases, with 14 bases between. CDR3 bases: TGTGCCAGTGGAGCCGGGCCAAATAATGAAAAACTGTTTTTT. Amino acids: CASGAGPNNEKLFF.

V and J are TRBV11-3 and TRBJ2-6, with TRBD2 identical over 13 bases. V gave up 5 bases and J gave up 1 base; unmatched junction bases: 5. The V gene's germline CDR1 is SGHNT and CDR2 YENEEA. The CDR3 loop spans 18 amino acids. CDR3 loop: CASSVGLAGESGANVLTF. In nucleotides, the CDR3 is TGTGCCAGCAGCGTCGGACTAGCGGGAGAATCTGGGGCCAACGTCCTGACTTTC.

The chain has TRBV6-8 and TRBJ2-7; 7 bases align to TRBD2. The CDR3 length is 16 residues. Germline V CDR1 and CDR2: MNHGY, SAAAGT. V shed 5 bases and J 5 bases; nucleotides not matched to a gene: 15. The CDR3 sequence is CASSRGVVRAINEQYF. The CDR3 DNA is TGTGCCAGCAGTCGGGGGGTCGTGAGGGCGATCAACGAGCAGTACTTC.

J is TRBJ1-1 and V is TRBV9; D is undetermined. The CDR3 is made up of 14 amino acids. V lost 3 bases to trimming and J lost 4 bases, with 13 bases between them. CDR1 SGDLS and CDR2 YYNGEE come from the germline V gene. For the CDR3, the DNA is TGTGCCAGCAGCGCGCCAACAGTGGCCACTGAAGCTTTCTTT. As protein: CASSAPTVATEAFF.

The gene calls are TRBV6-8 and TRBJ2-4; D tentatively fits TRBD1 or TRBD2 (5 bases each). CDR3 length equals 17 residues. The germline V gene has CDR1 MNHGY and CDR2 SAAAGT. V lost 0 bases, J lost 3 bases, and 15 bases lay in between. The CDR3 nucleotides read TGTGCCAGCAGTTACTCTTGGGGCGATGGAGGCAAAAACATTCAGTACTTC. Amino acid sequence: CASSYSWGDGGKNIQYF.

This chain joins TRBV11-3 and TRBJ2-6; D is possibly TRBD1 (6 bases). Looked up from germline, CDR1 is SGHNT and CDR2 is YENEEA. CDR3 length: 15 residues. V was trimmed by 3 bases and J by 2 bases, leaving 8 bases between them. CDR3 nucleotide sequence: TGTGCCAGCAGCTTCAGGGGCGCTGGGGCCAACGTCCTGACTTTC. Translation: CASSFRGAGANVLTF.

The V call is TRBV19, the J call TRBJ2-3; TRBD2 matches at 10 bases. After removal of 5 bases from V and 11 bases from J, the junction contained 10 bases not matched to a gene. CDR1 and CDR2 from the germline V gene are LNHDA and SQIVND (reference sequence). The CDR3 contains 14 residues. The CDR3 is CASSFLSLAGVQYF. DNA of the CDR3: TGTGCCAGTAGTTTCCTCAGCCTAGCGGGAGTGCAGTATTTT. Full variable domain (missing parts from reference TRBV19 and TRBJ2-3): DGGITQSPKYLFRKEGQNVTLSCEQNLNHDAMYWYRQDPGQGLRLIYYSQIVNDFQKGDIAEGYSVSREKKESFPLTVTSAQKNPTAFYLCASSFLSLAGVQYFGPGTRLTVL.

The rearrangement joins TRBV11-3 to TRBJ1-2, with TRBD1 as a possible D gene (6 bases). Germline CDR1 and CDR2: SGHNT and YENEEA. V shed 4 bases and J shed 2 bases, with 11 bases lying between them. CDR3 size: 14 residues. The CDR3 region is CASSYDRTNYGYTF. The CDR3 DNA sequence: TGTGCCAGCAGCTACGACAGGACAAACTATGGCTACACCTTC.

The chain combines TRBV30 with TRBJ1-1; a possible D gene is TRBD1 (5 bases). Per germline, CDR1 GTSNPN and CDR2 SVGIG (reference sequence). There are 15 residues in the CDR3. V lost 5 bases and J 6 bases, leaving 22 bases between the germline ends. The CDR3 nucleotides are TGTGCCTGGGGTGGGGTTTCTGGACGGGGCGCTGAAGCTTTCTTT. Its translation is CAWGGVSGRGAEAFF.

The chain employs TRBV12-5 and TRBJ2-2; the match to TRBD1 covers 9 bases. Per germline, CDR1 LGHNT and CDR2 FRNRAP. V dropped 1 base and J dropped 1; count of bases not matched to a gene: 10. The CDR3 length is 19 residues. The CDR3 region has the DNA TGTGCTAGTGGTTTGGCAACCGGGACAGGGACATTGAACACCGGGGAGCTGTTTTTT. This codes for CASGLATGTGTLNTGELFF.

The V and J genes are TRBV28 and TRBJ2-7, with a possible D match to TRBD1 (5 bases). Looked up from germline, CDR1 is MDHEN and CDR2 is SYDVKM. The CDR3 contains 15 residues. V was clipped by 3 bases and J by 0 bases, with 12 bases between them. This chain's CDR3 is CASSFELGASYEQYF. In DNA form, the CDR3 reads TGTGCCAGCAGTTTCGAATTAGGGGCCTCCTACGAGCAGTACTTC.

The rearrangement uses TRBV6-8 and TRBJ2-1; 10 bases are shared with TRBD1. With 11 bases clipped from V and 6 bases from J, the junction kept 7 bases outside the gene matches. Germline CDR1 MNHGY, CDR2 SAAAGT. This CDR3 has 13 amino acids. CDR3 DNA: TGTGCCTCTAACGGACAGGGGGTCAATGAGCAGTTCTTC. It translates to CASNGQGVNEQFF.

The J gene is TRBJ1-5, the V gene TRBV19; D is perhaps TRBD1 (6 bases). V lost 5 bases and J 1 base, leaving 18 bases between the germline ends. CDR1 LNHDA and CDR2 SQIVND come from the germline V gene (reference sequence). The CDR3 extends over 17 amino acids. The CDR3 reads CASSQIPGAGSNQPQHF. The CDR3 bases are TGTGCCAGTAGTCAGATCCCGGGGGCCGGGAGCAATCAGCCCCAGCATTTT.

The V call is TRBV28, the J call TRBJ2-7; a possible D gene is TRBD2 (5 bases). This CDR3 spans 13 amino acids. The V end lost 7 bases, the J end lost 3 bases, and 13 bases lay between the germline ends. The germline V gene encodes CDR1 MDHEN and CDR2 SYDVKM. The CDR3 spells CASISGINYEQYF. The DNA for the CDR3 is TGTGCCAGCATCTCGGGAATTAACTACGAGCAGTACTTC.

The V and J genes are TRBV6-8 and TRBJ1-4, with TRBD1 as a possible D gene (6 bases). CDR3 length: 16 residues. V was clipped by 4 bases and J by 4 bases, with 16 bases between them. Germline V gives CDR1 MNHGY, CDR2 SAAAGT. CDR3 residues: CASSSAPGQSNEKLFF. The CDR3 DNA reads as TGTGCCAGCAGTTCTGCTCCGGGACAAAGTAATGAAAAACTGTTTTTT.

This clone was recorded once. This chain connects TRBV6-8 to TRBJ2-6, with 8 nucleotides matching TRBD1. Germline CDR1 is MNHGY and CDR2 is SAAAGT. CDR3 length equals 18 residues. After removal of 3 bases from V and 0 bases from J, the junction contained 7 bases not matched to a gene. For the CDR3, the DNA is TGTGCCAGCAGTTATCAGGGGGCTACACACTCTGGGGCCAACGTCCTGACTTTC. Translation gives CASSYQGATHSGANVLTF.

CDR3 bases: TGTGCCAGCAGTCAAACGGATCTGGCGGAGGAAAAACTGTTTTTT. Its protein is CASSQTDLAEEKLFF. This chain uses TRBV7-6 with TRBJ1-4; D is undetermined. V dropped 6 bases and J dropped 8 bases, with 19 bases sitting between them. In germline, CDR1 is SGHVS, CDR2 FNYEAQ. The CDR3 is 15 residues long.

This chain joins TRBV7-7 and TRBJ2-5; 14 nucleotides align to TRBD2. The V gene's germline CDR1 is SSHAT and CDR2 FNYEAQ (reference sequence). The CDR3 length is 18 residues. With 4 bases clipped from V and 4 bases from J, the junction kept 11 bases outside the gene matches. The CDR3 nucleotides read TGTGCCAGCAGCTCCCCTTGGACTAGCGGGAGGAGCGGAGAGACCCAGTACTTC. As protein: CASSSPWTSGRSGETQYF. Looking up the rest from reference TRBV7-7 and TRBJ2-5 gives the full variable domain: GAGVSQSPRYKVTKRGQDVTLRCDPISSHATLYWYQQALGQGPEFLTYFNYEAQPDKSGLPSDRFSAERPEGSISTLTIQRTEQRDSAMYRCASSSPWTSGRSGETQYFGPGTRLLVL.

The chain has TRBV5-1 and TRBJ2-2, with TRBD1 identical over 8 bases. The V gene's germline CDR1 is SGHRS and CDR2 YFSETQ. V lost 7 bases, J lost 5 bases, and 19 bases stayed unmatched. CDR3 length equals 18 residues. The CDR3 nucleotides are TGCGCCAGCCGCCCTGCTGTGCTGACAGGGGCGGGAACCGGGGAGCTGTTTTTT. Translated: CASRPAVLTGAGTGELFF.